Listed below are T cell receptor beta chains from one sample, sequenced in a study of CD8+ T cells in alopecia areata. Data came from immunoSEQ multiplex PCR; TCRdb stores just in-frame clones and leaves some out. The sample holds roughly 140,000 clones, less than 65% seen once. Sequencing was done on a sample of CD8+ T cells sorted from blood. These receptors were obtained from a human donor in good health. Both conserved end residues are part of each CDR3. D genes are given only for firm matches. Size values are once, few and many counts, or a class for expanded clones, and some rows have none.

TRBV6-5	TRBD2	TRBJ2-2	few	CASSYTSGNTGELFF	TGTGCCAGCAGTTACACTAGCGGTAACACCGGGGAGCTGTTTTTT
TRBV29-1	TRBD1	TRBJ2-1	NA	CSVETGGSGFTYNEQFF	TGCAGCGTTGAGACAGGGGGTAGCGGTTTCACCTACAATGAGCAGTTCTTC
TRBV9	NA	TRBJ2-1	few	CASSVDGGGEQFF	TGTGCCAGCAGCGTAGACGGCGGCGGTGAGCAGTTCTTC
TRBV29-1	TRBD2	TRBJ2-7	NA	CSVEDPQGGGGYEQYF	TGCAGCGTTGAAGACCCACAGGGCGGGGGGGGATACGAGCAGTACTTC
TRBV19	TRBD1	TRBJ1-5	few	CASSPQGQPQHF	TGTGCCAGTAGTCCACAGGGGCAGCCCCAGCATTTT
TRBV7-9	TRBD1	TRBJ1-5	NA	CASSLGGQNQPQHF	TGTGCCAGCAGCTTGGGGGGACAGAATCAGCCCCAGCATTTT
TRBV29-1	NA	TRBJ2-7	few	CSVGGYYEQYF	TGCAGCGTTGGAGGATACTACGAGCAGTACTTC
TRBV7-9	NA	TRBJ2-1	few	CASSDEQFF	TGTGCCAGCAGCGATGAGCAGTTCTTC
TRBV27	NA	TRBJ2-7	NA	CASSLLGGLDYEQYF	TGTGCCAGCAGTCTCCTCGGGGGGCTGGACTACGAGCAGTACTTC
TRBV9	TRBD1	TRBJ2-2	NA	CASSPKAGTGPTGELFF	TGTGCCAGCAGCCCCAAGGCCGGGACAGGACCTACCGGGGAGCTGTTTTTT
TRBV5-1	NA	TRBJ2-1	few	CASSLAYRTESSYNEQFF	TGCGCCAGCAGCTTGGCCTACCGGACGGAGAGCTCCTACAATGAGCAGTTCTTC
TRBV4-1	TRBD1	TRBJ2-7	NA	CASSPQQGTGYEQYF	TGCGCCAGCAGCCCGCAACAGGGGACGGGCTACGAGCAGTACTTC
TRBV4-1	NA	TRBJ1-2	NA	CASSQERQTNYGYTF	TGCGCCAGCAGCCAAGAGAGGCAGACTAACTATGGCTACACCTTC
TRBV6-1	TRBD1	TRBJ2-7	NA	CASSEGAGGPYEQYF	TGTGCCAGCAGTGAAGGGGCAGGGGGACCCTACGAGCAGTACTTC
TRBV29-1	NA	TRBJ1-1	NA	CSVDEGTDTEAFF	TGCAGCGTTGATGAAGGTACGGACACTGAAGCTTTCTTT
TRBV19	NA	TRBJ2-7	NA	CASSAAGPYEQYF	TGTGCCAGTAGTGCGGCGGGGCCCTACGAGCAGTACTTC
TRBV29-1	TRBD1	TRBJ1-1	NA	CSVGDRVTEAFF	TGCAGCGTTGGGGACAGGGTCACTGAAGCTTTCTTT
TRBV9	TRBD2	TRBJ2-1	NA	CASNPSGSGIDEQFF	TGTGCCAGCAACCCCAGCGGGAGCGGAATCGATGAGCAGTTCTTC
TRBV5-4	NA	TRBJ2-7	once	CASSSDSSYEQYF	TGTGCCAGCAGCTCGGACAGCTCCTACGAGCAGTACTTC
TRBV29-1	NA	TRBJ2-1	NA	CSGGPSSYNEQFF	TGCAGCGGTGGGCCCAGCTCCTACAATGAGCAGTTCTTC
TRBV13	NA	TRBJ2-7	NA	CASSVSLAETYEQYF	TGTGCCAGCAGCGTCTCGCTCGCGGAGACCTACGAGCAGTACTTC
TRBV7-9	NA	TRBJ2-7	NA	CANSPSGTYEQYF	TGTGCCAACAGCCCCTCCGGTACCTACGAGCAGTACTTC
TRBV6-5	NA	TRBJ2-7	NA	CASSYSWGYEQYF	TGTGCCAGCAGTTACTCGTGGGGCTACGAGCAGTACTTC
TRBV5-6	NA	TRBJ2-1	once	CASSLLNNEQFF	TGTGCCAGCAGCTTGCTAAACAATGAGCAGTTCTTC
TRBV2	NA	TRBJ2-7	few	CASSGGTYEQYF	TGTGCCAGCAGTGGTGGAACCTACGAGCAGTACTTC
TRBV29-1	NA	TRBJ1-2	NA	CSVEDRRAWTF	TGCAGCGTTGAAGACAGGAGGGCTTGGACCTTC
TRBV4-1	NA	TRBJ1-1	NA	CASSQPYGQSNTEAFF	TGCGCCAGCAGCCAACCTTATGGACAGTCCAACACTGAAGCTTTCTTT
TRBV19	NA	TRBJ2-6	few	CASRQGAGANVLTF	TGTGCCAGTAGACAGGGTGCTGGGGCCAACGTCCTGACTTTC
TRBV4-1	TRBD2	TRBJ2-5	NA	CASSPYHQPLAGQLRETQYF	TGCGCCAGCAGCCCCTATCACCAGCCCTTAGCGGGCCAGTTAAGGGAGACCCAGTACTTC
TRBV29-1	TRBD1	TRBJ1-2	NA	CSVELPGGRYGYTF	TGCAGCGTTGAATTGCCAGGGGGGAGGTATGGCTACACCTTC
TRBV30	NA	TRBJ2-6	NA	CACPLTGTRGANVLTF	TGTGCCTGCCCACTTACAGGGACAAGGGGGGCCAACGTCCTGACTTTC
TRBV6-4	NA	TRBJ1-2	once	CASSDSLGGGYTF	TGTGCCAGCAGTGACTCGTTGGGAGGTGGCTACACCTTC
TRBV15	TRBD2	TRBJ2-7	NA	CATAGAAYEQYF	TGTGCCACCGCGGGAGCAGCCTACGAGCAGTACTTC
TRBV5-1	TRBD1	TRBJ1-1	NA	CASSLAGGTGAEAFF	TGCGCCAGCAGCTTGGCCGGGGGGACAGGGGCTGAAGCTTTCTTT
TRBV27	NA	TRBJ2-3	NA	CASSTSGPDTQYF	TGTGCCAGCAGTACCTCAGGTCCAGATACGCAGTATTTT
TRBV25-1	NA	TRBJ2-1	NA	CASDNGDNEQFF	TGTGCCAGCGACAATGGGGACAATGAGCAGTTCTTC
TRBV7-9	NA	TRBJ1-5	few	CASSKGVQPQHF	TGTGCCAGCAGCAAAGGGGTTCAGCCCCAGCATTTT
TRBV27	NA	TRBJ2-7	few	CASSLTTGDEQYF	TGTGCCAGCAGTTTAACCACAGGCGACGAGCAGTACTTC
TRBV25-1	NA	TRBJ2-3	NA	CASSTGTTQYF	TGTGCCAGCAGCACCGGGACAACGCAGTATTTT
TRBV13	NA	TRBJ1-1	NA	CASSPGMNTEAFF	TGTGCCAGCAGCCCCGGGATGAACACTGAAGCTTTCTTT
TRBV19	NA	TRBJ1-5	few	CASLTSGTSNQPQHF	TGTGCCAGTCTTACCTCCGGGACCAGCAATCAGCCCCAGCATTTT
TRBV5-1	NA	TRBJ1-1	NA	CASSLRGMDTEAFF	TGCGCCAGCAGCTTGCGGGGGATGGACACTGAAGCTTTCTTT
TRBV20-1	NA	TRBJ1-1	NA	CSAVWGSEAFF	TGCAGTGCAGTTTGGGGGAGTGAAGCTTTCTTT
TRBV27	TRBD2	TRBJ2-7	NA	CASSWAGTSGRYEQYF	TGTGCCAGCAGTTGGGCTGGGACTAGCGGGAGGTACGAGCAGTACTTC
TRBV27	NA	TRBJ1-2	few	CASSFGVNYGYTF	TGTGCCAGCAGTTTTGGAGTTAACTATGGCTACACCTTC
TRBV5-1	TRBD1	TRBJ2-7	once	CASRSQGTPEQYF	TGCGCCAGCAGATCACAGGGGACCCCCGAGCAGTACTTC
TRBV25-1	TRBD2	TRBJ2-5	NA	CASSEPGLERETQYF	TGTGCCAGCAGTGAACCAGGACTAGAACGAGAGACCCAGTACTTC
TRBV2	TRBD2	TRBJ2-1	NA	CASSYTREGLRDEQFF	TGTGCCAGCAGTTACACGCGGGAGGGCCTTCGCGATGAGCAGTTCTTC
TRBV6-5	NA	TRBJ2-5	few	CASSSPGGKQETQYF	TGTGCCAGCAGTTCCCCCGGGGGAAAACAAGAGACCCAGTACTTC
TRBV7-2	NA	TRBJ1-3	NA	CASSPGRSSGNTIYF	TGTGCCAGCAGCCCGGGACGGAGCTCTGGAAACACCATATATTTT
TRBV29-1	TRBD1	TRBJ1-2	NA	CSVTPPTGNGYTF	TGCAGCGTGACCCCCCCGACAGGGAATGGCTACACCTTC
TRBV27	TRBD1	TRBJ1-2	NA	CASSSQGALSYGYTF	TGTGCCAGCAGTTCACAGGGGGCTTTAAGTTATGGCTACACCTTC
TRBV25-1	NA	TRBJ1-2	NA	CASSADAFHGYTF	TGTGCCAGCAGTGCGGACGCGTTCCATGGCTACACCTTC
TRBV27	NA	TRBJ1-5	few	CASSLSGPQPQHF	TGTGCCAGCAGTTTATCGGGTCCTCAGCCCCAGCATTTT
TRBV4-2	TRBD1	TRBJ1-2	NA	CASSQEPGQEFNYGYTF	TGTGCCAGCAGCCAAGAACCGGGACAGGAATTTAACTATGGCTACACCTTC
TRBV10-3	NA	TRBJ1-1	NA	CAISESTLGGLNTEAFF	TGTGCCATCAGTGAGTCGACTCTCGGGGGGTTGAACACTGAAGCTTTCTTT
TRBV28	TRBD1	TRBJ2-5	NA	CASSLDRGPETQYF	TGTGCCAGCAGTTTAGACAGGGGTCCGGAGACCCAGTACTTC
TRBV15	NA	TRBJ2-6	NA	CATTIGAGANVLTF	TGTGCCACCACCATAGGGGCTGGGGCCAACGTCCTGACTTTC